This T cell receptor (beta chain) derives from a study of blood T cell repertoires in COVID-19. Turning to the study itself: Acute-phase and convalescent COVID-19 samples originated in the United States, Italy and Spain. Nucleic acid was either cDNA or gDNA, and it came from T cells, B-cell-depleted T cells, or PBMCs.

Original methodology: By means of reference gene primer amplification, nucleated cell counts were estimated. The protocol was immunoSEQ multiplex PCR, while the TCRdb copy is restricted to in-frame clones and leaves out a portion. D and trimming were read from the DNA, whereas the V and J calls and clone size are those reported in that table. Of around 250,000 clones detected, over 80% appear once; the ten largest clones hold roughly 1.4%. The CDR3 covers 14 residues. Germline CDR1 and CDR2: MDHEN and SYDVKM. V dropped 2 bases and J dropped 3 bases, with 8 bases sitting between them. Material for sequencing was peripheral blood. The chain employs TRBV28 and TRBJ2-1; a weak D match, TRBD2 (5 bases). The TCR comes from a woman in her thirties or forties who had recovered from COVID-19. The CDR3 here is CASSLPGVYNEQFF. The DNA for the CDR3 is TGTGCCAGCAGTTTACCCGGGGTCTACAATGAGCAGTTCTTC.